This is a list of T cell receptor beta chains from one sample in a study of cytomegalovirus exposure and HLA in healthy donors. TCRdb's copy holds only in-frame clones and misses some; the assay was immunoSEQ multiplex PCR. In total, the table holds under 45,000 clones. Sequenced sample: PBMCs. These receptors all stem from a male donor in good health and CMV-seronegative. CDR3s include the opening cysteine and the closing phenylalanine or tryptophan. Each record gives: D gene, CDR3 length, J gene, V gene, CDR3 DNA, CDR3 protein. The D gene is left open where the match is weak.

>.|15|TRBJ2-1|TRBV2
TGTGCCAGCAGTGCAAGGGGGGGCCCCTACAATGAGCAGTTCTTC
CASSARGGPYNEQFF
>TRBD1|14|TRBJ2-3|TRBV27
TGTGCCAGCAGTAAACAGGGGAGCACAGATACGCAGTATTTT
CASSKQGSTDTQYF
>.|16|TRBJ2-7|TRBV5-5
TGTGCCAGCAGCACCCACCGTCTACAGGCTCCCTACGAGCAGTACTTC
CASSTHRLQAPYEQYF
>.|15|TRBJ1-2|TRBV14
TGTGCCAGCAGCCACTATAAGACAGTTGGCTATGGCTACACCTTC
CASSHYKTVGYGYTF
>TRBD1|14|TRBJ1-2|TRBV6-5
TGTGCCAGCAGAGGATCCGGGACAGTCTATGGCTACACCTTC
CASRGSGTVYGYTF
>TRBD2|14|TRBJ2-5|TRBV9
TGTGCCAGCAGCTCTAGCGGGGTCCAGGAGACCCAGTACTTC
CASSSSGVQETQYF
>TRBD1|19|TRBJ1-2|TRBV13
TGTGCCAGCAGCACCGGGAGCGTCCCGGGACAGGGGACGGGCTATGGCTACACCTTC
CASSTGSVPGQGTGYGYTF
>.|12|TRBJ2-3|TRBV7-7
TGTGCCAGCAGCCCCACGGGAGATACGCAGTATTTT
CASSPTGDTQYF
>.|13|TRBJ2-3|TRBV18
TGTGCCAGCTCACCAGCGTCTGTGGATACGCAGTATTTT
CASSPASVDTQYF
>.|14|TRBJ1-2|TRBV15
TGTGCCACCAGCAGAGTGTTAACAGGCCCCTTCTACACCTTC
CATSRVLTGPFYTF
>.|18|TRBJ1-5|TRBV4-1
TGCGCCAGCAGCCAAGTTGTAGGGGTGGGCCCAATCCGTCAGCCCCAGCATTTT
CASSQVVGVGPIRQPQHF
>.|12|TRBJ1-5|TRBV28
TGTGCCAGCAGTTTATACTTTCAGCCCCAGCATTTT
CASSLYFQPQHF
>TRBD1|14|TRBJ1-6|TRBV6-1
TGTGCCAGCAGACAGGGGACCTATAATTCACCCCTCCACTTT
CASRQGTYNSPLHF
>.|15|TRBJ1-1|TRBV11-2
TGTGCCAGCAGCAACAGGGTTCCTAAGAACACTGAAGCTTTCTTT
CASSNRVPKNTEAFF
>.|14|TRBJ2-7|TRBV5-1
TGCGCCAGCAGCTCGAGAAGCGGAACCTACGAGCAGTACTTC
CASSSRSGTYEQYF
>TRBD2|16|TRBJ2-2|TRBV5-1
TGCGCCAGCAGCTTAGCGGGGGGCCTCAACACCGGGGAGCTGTTTTTT
CASSLAGGLNTGELFF
>.|14|TRBJ1-5|TRBV5-8
TGTGCCAGCAGCTTGGTACAGGGCCAGCAGCCCCAGCATTTT
CASSLVQGQQPQHF
>.|15|TRBJ1-6|TRBV10-3
TGTGCCATCGGCGACCGGACTCCCTCAAATTCACCCCTCCACTTT
CAIGDRTPSNSPLHF
>.|15|TRBJ1-4|TRBV6-6
TGTGCCAGCAGCCCGAGGGGGGGAGGGAGTGAAAAACTGTTTTTT
CASSPRGGGSEKLFF
>TRBD1|14|TRBJ2-3|TRBV19
TGTGCCAGTAGTGTGACAGGGGGTGCGGATACGCAGTATTTT
CASSVTGGADTQYF
>.|14|TRBJ1-2|TRBV2
TGTGCCAGCAGTCCCCTGACGGCAGGCTATGGCTACACCTTC
CASSPLTAGYGYTF
>.|16|TRBJ1-5|TRBV6-1
TGTGCCAGCAGTGAAGCGGGGACAACGGGCGGTCAGCCCCAGCATTTT
CASSEAGTTGGQPQHF
>.|16|TRBJ1-4|TRBV19
TGTGCCAGTAATTTCGCTGGGGCTGCGACAGAAGAAAAACTGTTTTTT
CASNFAGAATEEKLFF
>TRBD2|16|TRBJ2-3|TRBV7-2
TGTGCCAGCAGGCCCCGACTAGCGATTGCCGGAGATACGCAGTATTTT
CASRPRLAIAGDTQYF
>TRBD1|14|TRBJ2-7|TRBV5-6
TGTGCCAGCAGGGGGGGGACAGGGGCCTACGAGCAGTACTTC
CASRGGTGAYEQYF
>TRBD1|14|TRBJ1-3|TRBV12-5
TGTGCTAGTGGCCCTACAGGGGGAGGAAACACCATATATTTT
CASGPTGGGNTIYF
>TRBD2|16|TRBJ2-7|TRBV6-6
TGTGCCAGCAGTTACCCAACCGGGGGGGCACACCACGAGCAGTACTTC
CASSYPTGGAHHEQYF
>TRBD1|14|TRBJ1-2|TRBV10-3
TGTGCCATCAACCCCTCGGGACAGGGCGACGGCTACACCTTC
CAINPSGQGDGYTF
>.|14|TRBJ1-6|TRBV28
TGTGCCAGCACACTGGGGGCCGAGGATTCACCCCTCCACTTT
CASTLGAEDSPLHF
>TRBD1|14|TRBJ2-5|TRBV6-6
TGTGCCAGCAGCCCCGGGACAGGGCACAGGGCCCAGTACTTC
CASSPGTGHRAQYF
>.|13|TRBJ1-1|TRBV13
TGTGCCAGCAGCCGTAGGGGGGGCACTGAAGCTTTCTTT
CASSRRGGTEAFF
>.|14|TRBJ1-4|TRBV28
TGTGCCAGCGGTCTGAGTTCAACTAATGAAAAACTGTTTTTT
CASGLSSTNEKLFF
>.|13|TRBJ2-5|TRBV28
TGTGCCAGCAGTTTATTCATTCAAGAGACCCAGTACTTC
CASSLFIQETQYF
>.|16|TRBJ1-5|TRBV19
TGTGCCAGTAGTTCTCGGGGAGGGCTAAGCAATCAGCCCCAGCATTTT
CASSSRGGLSNQPQHF
>.|14|TRBJ1-4|TRBV11-1
TGTGCCAGCACCAGGGGTGGATTCGGTGAAAAACTGTTTTTT
CASTRGGFGEKLFF
>TRBD1|14|TRBJ1-6|TRBV5-1
TGCGCCAGCAGCTTGGACAGGGGGCGGTCACCCCTCCACTTT
CASSLDRGRSPLHF
>TRBD1|12|TRBJ2-3|TRBV7-2
TGTGCCAGCAGCATCAACACAGGGGCGCAGTATTTT
CASSINTGAQYF
>.|12|TRBJ2-7|TRBV28
TGTGCCAGCAGTTCACCCGGCAGGGAGCAGTACTTC
CASSSPGREQYF
>.|14|TRBJ1-5|TRBV2
TGTGCCAGCAGTCGCAGGGAAAACAATCAGCCCCAGCATTTT
CASSRRENNQPQHF
>.|11|TRBJ1-1|TRBV20-1
TGCAGTGCTAGAGGTCCTGTTGAAGCTTTCTTT
CSARGPVEAFF
>TRBD1|13|TRBJ1-1|TRBV29-1
TGCAGCGTCCGCCGGGACAGGAACACTGAAGCTTTCTTT
CSVRRDRNTEAFF
>.|14|TRBJ1-5|TRBV21-1
TGTGCCAGCAGCACCGCAGGACTAAATCAGCCCCAGCATTTT
CASSTAGLNQPQHF
>.|15|TRBJ1-2|TRBV7-6
TGTGCCAGCAGCCTTAACGGCAGGGGATTAGATGGCTACACCTTC
CASSLNGRGLDGYTF
>TRBD1|15|TRBJ1-2|TRBV6-4
TGTGCCAGCAGCGACTCAGGGGGCGGCGACTATGGCTACACCTTC
CASSDSGGGDYGYTF
>TRBD1|15|TRBJ1-2|TRBV7-2
TGTGCCAGCAGCTTAGATCCGGGACAGGGGTGTGGCTACACCTTC
CASSLDPGQGCGYTF
>TRBD1|14|TRBJ1-2|TRBV4-1
TGCGCCAGCAGCCAAGCAGGGGGTGGGTATGGCTACACCTTC
CASSQAGGGYGYTF
>TRBD1|15|TRBJ2-7|TRBV6-5
TGTGCCAGCAGTTACCTAGACAGGGCCGCCTACGAGCAGTACTTC
CASSYLDRAAYEQYF
>.|12|TRBJ2-7|TRBV5-8
TGTGCCAGCAGCAGAACAGGTTACGAGCAGTACTTC
CASSRTGYEQYF
>TRBD2|16|TRBJ2-7|TRBV11-2
TGTGCCAGCAACTTCAATCCACTTAGCGGGGGGTACGAGCAGTACTTC
CASNFNPLSGGYEQYF
>TRBD1|13|TRBJ1-2|TRBV28
TGTGCCAGCAGTTTATTGACAGGGCGCGGCTACACCTTC
CASSLLTGRGYTF
>.|16|TRBJ2-2|TRBV19
TGTGCCAGTAGTATAGTAGACAGAGTTAACACCGGGGAGCTGTTTTTT
CASSIVDRVNTGELFF
>TRBD1|17|TRBJ2-2|TRBV11-2
TGTGCCAGCAGCTTAGATAGTTACAGGGGGCAGACCGGGGAGCTGTTTTTT
CASSLDSYRGQTGELFF
>.|13|TRBJ2-7|TRBV28
TGTGCCAGCCGAGGTGTACCGTCCGGCGAGCAGTACTTC
CASRGVPSGEQYF
>TRBD1|15|TRBJ1-4|TRBV15
TGTGCCACCAGACGAGACAGGGCCTCTAATGAAAAACTGTTTTTT
CATRRDRASNEKLFF
>.|13|TRBJ1-5|TRBV5-5
TGTGCCAGCAGTTGGGGCCCTAATCAGCCCCAGCATTTT
CASSWGPNQPQHF
>TRBD1|16|TRBJ2-7|TRBV30
TGTGCCTGGAGTGTACTACCGGGACAGAGATCCTACGAGCAGTACTTC
CAWSVLPGQRSYEQYF
>TRBD1|14|TRBJ1-2|TRBV5-5
TGTGCCAGCAGCGCTGGGACAGGGGGCAATGGCTACACCTTC
CASSAGTGGNGYTF
>.|16|TRBJ2-1|TRBV19
TGTGCCAGTAGTATTCCACCAGGGGCCTCTAAGCGGGAGCAGTTCTTC
CASSIPPGASKREQFF
>.|14|TRBJ2-7|TRBV5-6
TGTGCCAGCAGCTTGGTCATCAGCTCCTACGAGCAGTACTTC
CASSLVISSYEQYF